The clone carrying this T cell receptor beta chain was seen only a few times. As yet, its antigen is unknown. This record belongs to a study of cytomegalovirus exposure and HLA in healthy donors. PCR primers comprised 60 Vbeta and 13 Jbeta primers. This table comes from immunoSEQ multiplex PCR, and its TCRdb copy is limited to in-frame clones, with some not included. Of around 100,000 clones in the sample, 9.5% to 13% were seen once. This CDR3 has 19 residues. V shed 5 bases and J 2 bases; nucleotides not matched to a gene: 15. Germline V gene data show CDR1 as SNHLY and CDR2 as FYNNEI. Findings and caveats of the study: The authors listed 150 to 200 TCR beta chains as cytomegalovirus-associated.

The source material was PBMCs. This receptor was obtained from a man in his forties in good health and CMV-seropositive. The rearrangement links TRBV2 to TRBJ2-3, with 11 bases identical to TRBD1. CDR3 loop: CASSIFPGTGGADTDTQYF. The CDR3 nucleotides are TGTGCCAGCAGTATCTTCCCCGGGACAGGGGGGGCGGACACAGATACGCAGTATTTT.